This T cell receptor beta chain was sequenced in a study of metastatic and nonmetastatic thyroid tumors. Study background: The comparison covered peripheral blood and tumor or nodule tissue in malignant and benign thyroid patients. Broader study findings: The study reportedly found significantly higher TCR beta diversity in malignant thyroid tumors than benign nodules, in blood and tumor.

In the original analysis: Researchers built a distant-metastasis classifier for papillary thyroid cancer that drew on CDR3 differences across clinicopathological groups. Using MiXCR, TCRdb reanalyzed the PCR reads. TCRdb, not the original authors, processed these V and J calls. This table holds about 5,000 clones, 30% to 35% found once. CDR1 is MNHEY, CDR2 SMNVEV, per germline (reference sequence). This CDR3 region has 15 residues. V was pared by 6 bases and J by 6 bases, with 17 bases between. There were no patients who had received any treatment before thyroid surgery. Turning to this clone: Its antigen is currently unknown.

Sequences were obtained from adjacent normal tissue. This clonotype was sampled from a female donor with papillary thyroid cancer or a benign thyroid nodule (not recorded which). Some clones in this sample may be carry-over from other donors' samples. This rearrangement joins TRBV27 to TRBJ2-2; perhaps TRBD2 as D (6 bases). This chain's CDR3 is CASRKGGNGPGELFF. The CDR3, as DNA: TGTGCCAGCAGAAAAGGAGGGAATGGTCCCGGGGAGCTGTTTTTT.